Below, 11 T cell receptor beta chains from the same sample are listed, as sequenced in a study of blood T cell repertoires in COVID-19. The protocol was immunoSEQ multiplex PCR, while the TCRdb copy is restricted to in-frame clones and leaves out a portion. Among about 200,000 clones listed, about nine tenths were seen once. The sample taken for sequencing was peripheral blood. These receptors were obtained from a woman aged 40-49 years with acute or convalescent COVID-19.

The gene calls are TRBV19 and TRBJ2-7; 9 positions match TRBD1. Germline lookup yields CDR1 LNHDA and CDR2 SQIVND (reference sequence). V lost 10 bases to trimming and J lost 2 bases; unmatched junction nucleotides: 6. This CDR3 is 13 amino acids long. CDR3 residues: CAKPTGGTYEQYV. CDR3 sequence (DNA): TGTGCCAAACCGACAGGGGGAACCTACGAGCAGTACGTC.

This clone was seen a few times. V and J are TRBV4-1 and TRBJ1-1; D remains ambiguous. This CDR3 has 15 amino acids. V was pared by 0 bases and J by 1 base, with 9 bases between. Per germline, CDR1 MGHRA and CDR2 YSYEKL. CDR3 sequence reads: CASSQEGRPNTEAFF. In DNA, the CDR3 is TGCGCCAGCAGCCAAGAGGGCCGGCCGAACACTGAAGCTTTCTTT.

V usage is TRBV5-6 and J usage is TRBJ2-1, with 11 bases fitting TRBD2. V trimming: 2 bases; J trimming: 6 bases; junction bases outside the gene matches: 4. The CDR3 is 15 amino acids. The germline CDR1 and CDR2 sequences are SGHDT and YYEEEE. The CDR3 nucleotides are TGTGCCAGCAGCTTCCGTAGCGGGGGGGCCAATGAGCAGTTCTTC. It translates to CASSFRSGGANEQFF.

This clone was counted ten times or more. The chain employs TRBV4-2 and TRBJ2-1; TRBD1 agrees at 12 bases. Looked up from germline, CDR1 is LGHNA and CDR2 is YNFKEQ. This CDR3 spans 18 amino acids. After removal of 4 bases from V and 7 bases from J, the junction contained 14 bases not matched to a gene. In DNA, the CDR3 is TGTGCCAGCAGCCCCCGTCCAGTCGGGACAGGGGGCTATAATGAGCAGTTCTTC. This sequence encodes CASSPRPVGTGGYNEQFF.

The chain recombines TRBV2 with TRBJ2-7, with TRBD2 matching 7 bases. The CDR3 extends over 12 amino acids. The junction had 4 bases not matched to a gene; V was cut back by 0 bases and J by 11 bases. Germline loops: CDR1 SNHLY, CDR2 FYNNEI. CDR3 amino acids: CASSEAPTSKYV. For the CDR3, the DNA is TGTGCCAGCAGTGAAGCGCCGACTAGCAAGTACGTC.

This chain links TRBV30 with TRBJ2-2, with 10 nucleotides matching TRBD2. CDR1 is GTSNPN, CDR2 SVGIG, per germline (reference sequence). J gave up 5 bases and V 1 base, and 4 bases lay outside the gene matches. The CDR3 length is 15 residues. The CDR3 DNA reads as TGTGCCTGGAGTGGAACTAGCGGGGTTACCGGGGAGCTGTTTTTT. Its protein product is CAWSGTSGVTGELFF.

This chain connects TRBV6-2 or TRBV6-3 to TRBJ1-4; possible D gene TRBD1, 5 bases. The CDR3 extends over 14 amino acids. The germline V gene has CDR1 MNHEY and CDR2 SVGEGT. Between the trimmed V and J ends, which lost 2 bases and 6 bases, there was a span of 10 bases. The DNA for the CDR3 is TGTGCCAGCAGTTACGACAGTCATCATGAAAAACTGTTTTTT. Residues: CASSYDSHHEKLFF.

V gene TRBV7-6 combines with J gene TRBJ1-6; TRBD1 matches 8 bases. This CDR3 has 15 amino acids. The J segment lost 5 bases and the V segment lost 8 bases, leaving 8 bases of the junction unmatched. CDR1 is SGHVS and CDR2 is FNYEAQ in the germline V gene. CDR3 coding DNA: TGTGCCAGCGGGGCACGGACAGGGCATAATTCACCCCTCCACTTT. Translation: CASGARTGHNSPLHF.

V is TRBV7-9 and J is TRBJ1-5; tentative D call: TRBD1 (5 bases). The CDR3 sequence is 17 residues long. Germline V gene sequence: CDR1 SEHNR, CDR2 FQNEAQ (reference sequence). Trimming removed 1 base from V and 0 bases from J, with 13 bases in between. CDR3 nucleotide sequence: TGTGCCAGCAGCTTAGGTGTACAGGCCGATAGCAATCAGCCCCAGCATTTT. It encodes CASSLGVQADSNQPQHF. The entire variable domain, with the rest obtained from reference TRBV7-9 and TRBJ1-5, is as follows: DTGVSQNPRHKITKRGQNVTFRCDPISEHNRLYWYRQTLGQGPEFLTYFQNEAQLEKSRLLSDRFSAERPKGSFSTLEIQRTEQGDSAMYLCASSLGVQADSNQPQHFGDGTRLSIL.

In this sample, this clone turned up once. The chain couples TRBV5-1 to TRBJ2-1; the match to TRBD2 covers 12 bases. CDR3 size: 16 residues. V shed 0 bases, J shed 7 bases, and the junction held 5 bases outside the gene matches. The germline V gene has CDR1 SGHRS and CDR2 YFSETQ. CDR3 sequence (DNA): TGCGCCAGCAGCTTGGACCCTAGCGGGGGGGCTAATGAGCAGTTCTTC. Amino acid sequence: CASSLDPSGGANEQFF.

The rearrangement links TRBV2 to TRBJ1-5; D might be TRBD1 (6 bases). The CDR3 has 13 residues. V was shortened by 8 bases and J by 5 bases, with 13 bases between the two germline ends. Per germline, CDR1 SNHLY and CDR2 FYNNEI. CDR3 sequence (DNA): TGTGCCAGCCAACAGGGTTCAGATCAGCCCCAGCATTTT. Translating it yields CASQQGSDQPQHF. Variable domain in full (rest from reference TRBV2 and TRBJ1-5): EPEVTQTPSHQVTQMGQEVILRCVPISNHLYFYWYRQILGQKVEFLVSFYNNEISEKSEIFDDQFSVERPDGSNFTLKIRSTKLEDSAMYFCASQQGSDQPQHFGDGTRLSIL.